This is a list of T cell receptor beta chains from one sample in a study of patients and donors after allogeneic stem cell transplantation. In TCRdb, the RT-PCR reads were re-called with MiXCR into one record per CDR3 protein. The sample holds more than 850,000 distinct CDR3 sequences, 18% seen once. Sample: blood, either unsorted or a sorted T cell fraction (not recorded which). The source of these receptors is a human donor who was either an allogeneic HSCT recipient or a stem cell or donor lymphocyte infusion donor (not recorded which). It is not recorded whose cells these are; they may come from a transplant donor. The CDR3 runs from the conserved cysteine through the conserved F or W. Each record gives: J gene, clone size, V gene, D gene, CDR3 protein, CDR3 DNA. D genes are given only for firm matches. Expanded clones get a size class; other rows say once, few or many, or leave the size out.

>TRBJ1-1|few|TRBV9|-
CASSVGGRTNTEAFF
TGTGCCAGCAGCGTAGGGGGTCGGACGAACACTGAAGCTTTCTTT
>TRBJ2-7|-|TRBV3-1|-
CASSARRASPSYEQYF
TGTGCCAGCAGCGCACGTCGGGCCTCCCCCTCCTACGAGCAGTACTTC
>TRBJ2-3|few|TRBV7-9|TRBD2
CASSFGLADTQYF
TGTGCCAGCAGCTTCGGACTAGCAGATACGCAGTATTTT
>TRBJ1-1|-|TRBV7-9|-
CASSLRIGRLNTEAFF
TGTGCCAGCAGCTTAAGGATCGGACGGTTGAACACTGAAGCTTTCTTT
>TRBJ2-7|few|TRBV12-3/TRBV12-4|TRBD1
CASTKGQGAYEQYF
TGTGCCAGCACTAAAGGACAGGGCGCCTACGAGCAGTACTTC
>TRBJ1-2|-|TRBV28|-
CASSSFDRVKDHGYTF
TGTGCCAGCAGCTCCTTCGACAGAGTAAAGGACCATGGCTACACCTTC
>TRBJ2-7|few|TRBV20-1|-
CSARDRGGTEPYEQYF
TGCAGTGCTAGAGATAGGGGGGGGACAGAACCATACGAGCAGTACTTC
>TRBJ1-4|many|TRBV7-2|TRBD1
CASSLGWPGGNEKLFF
TGTGCCAGCAGCTTAGGTTGGCCAGGGGGTAATGAAAAACTGTTTTTT
>TRBJ1-4|few|TRBV3-1|-
CASSQGTLWGEKLFF
TGTGCCAGCAGCCAGGGGACACTCTGGGGTGAAAAACTGTTTTTT
>TRBJ2-3|-|TRBV9|-
CASSVAPTRVSTDTQYF
TGTGCCAGCAGCGTAGCACCAACGAGGGTCAGCACAGATACGCAGTATTTT
>TRBJ2-3|few|TRBV4-1|-
CASSQVVTHPDTQYF
TGCGCCAGCAGCCAAGTGGTGACGCATCCAGATACGCAGTATTTT
>TRBJ2-2|many|TRBV12-3/TRBV12-4|TRBD1
CASSPQDRGELFF
TGTGCCAGCAGTCCACAGGACAGGGGGGAGCTGTTTTTT
>TRBJ2-7|-|TRBV2|-
CASTLQTPTRTGNEQYF
TGTGCCAGCACCCTTCAAACTCCCACTAGAACGGGGAACGAGCAGTACTTC
>TRBJ2-7|-|TRBV30|-
CAALGPSYEQYF
TGTGCCGCCCTAGGACCGAGCTACGAGCAGTACTTC
>TRBJ2-1|few|TRBV5-1|-
CASSLAFGRQTKNEQFF
TGCGCCAGCAGCTTGGCCTTTGGGAGACAGACCAAAAATGAGCAGTTCTTC
>TRBJ1-2|-|TRBV12-3/TRBV12-4|-
CASTRTFTPYYGYTF
TGTGCCAGCACCCGGACGTTCACCCCCTACTATGGCTACACCTTC
>TRBJ1-2|few|TRBV12-3/TRBV12-4|TRBD1
CASSAGTGGCTF
TGTGCCAGCAGCGCCGGGACAGGGGGTTGCACCTTC
>TRBJ1-4|few|TRBV7-9|-
CASSPRDGDEKLFF
TGTGCCAGCAGCCCTAGGGACGGGGATGAAAAACTGTTTTTT
>TRBJ1-2|many|TRBV29-1|-
CSVEFPGAIYGYTF
TGCAGCGTTGAATTCCCAGGGGCGATCTATGGCTACACCTTC
>TRBJ2-7|few|TRBV15|-
CATSRIGLPYEQYF
TGTGCCACCAGCAGAATTGGACTTCCCTACGAGCAGTACTTC
>TRBJ2-3|-|TRBV9|-
CASSARGRAGDTQYF
TGTGCCAGCAGCGCGAGAGGTAGGGCTGGAGATACGCAGTATTTT
>TRBJ2-1|few|TRBV7-9|TRBD2
CASSLSGRIDEQFF
TGTGCCAGCAGCTTGAGCGGGAGGATCGATGAGCAGTTCTTC
>TRBJ1-2|-|TRBV19|-
CASSIGASAGARGYTF
TGTGCCAGTAGTATAGGGGCGTCGGCAGGGGCTCGCGGCTACACCTTC
>TRBJ1-2|few|TRBV10-3|-
CAISVSKGIGYTF
TGTGCCATCAGTGTTTCTAAGGGGATCGGCTACACCTTC
>TRBJ2-7|few|TRBV6-5|-
CASSDSTSRDYEQYF
TGTGCCAGCAGTGACTCGACATCGAGAGATTACGAGCAGTACTTC
>TRBJ1-1|-|TRBV12-3/TRBV12-4|-
CASRLDRSNTEAFF
TGTGCCAGCAGGCTGGACAGATCGAACACTGAAGCTTTCTTT
>TRBJ2-3|few|TRBV5-1|TRBD1
CASFDRGRTDTQYF
TGCGCCAGCTTCGACAGGGGGAGAACAGATACGCAGTATTTT
>TRBJ1-1|-|TRBV3-1|-
CASGGGGVGTEAFF
TGTGCCAGCGGCGGTGGGGGGGTGGGCACTGAAGCTTTCTTT
>TRBJ2-5|-|TRBV20-1|-
CSAREVAAQTQYF
TGCAGTGCTAGAGAAGTAGCGGCCCAGACCCAGTACTTC
>TRBJ1-3|-|TRBV12-3/TRBV12-4|-
CASSTRSSGNTIYF
TGTGCCAGCAGTACGAGGAGCTCTGGAAACACCATATATTTT
>TRBJ2-1|-|TRBV7-9|-
CASSFGSATYNEQFF
TGTGCCAGCAGCTTCGGCAGCGCTACCTACAATGAGCAGTTCTTC
>TRBJ2-3|-|TRBV7-6|-
CASSKSFASTDTQYF
TGTGCCAGCAGTAAGAGCTTTGCGAGCACAGATACGCAGTATTTT
>TRBJ2-1|few|TRBV6-5|TRBD2
CASSYLAGESEQFF
TGTGCCAGCAGTTATTTAGCGGGAGAGAGTGAGCAGTTCTTC
>TRBJ2-6|-|TRBV6-5|-
CASGTGANVLTF
TGTGCCAGCGGCACTGGGGCCAACGTCCTGACTTTC
>TRBJ2-7|-|TRBV20-1|-
CSGSRSYEQYF
TGCAGTGGTAGTCGCTCCTACGAGCAGTACTTC
>TRBJ2-1|-|TRBV5-1|TRBD1
CASSPTGGLSSYNEQFF
TGCGCCAGCAGCCCGACAGGGGGCCTAAGCTCCTACAATGAGCAGTTCTTC
>TRBJ2-1|-|TRBV29-1|-
CSVDGAAYNEQFF
TGCAGCGTTGATGGGGCGGCGTACAATGAGCAGTTCTTC
>TRBJ1-1|-|TRBV20-1|-
CSAPPSGGYTEAFF
TGCAGTGCTCCCCCATCGGGGGGTTACACTGAAGCTTTCTTT
>TRBJ2-7|many|TRBV20-1|-
CSARSSYEQYF
TGCAGTGCTAGAAGCTCCTACGAGCAGTACTTC
>TRBJ2-5|-|TRBV7-9|-
CASSPRRSAGTETQYF
TGTGCCAGCAGCCCCCGGCGGTCGGCAGGGACGGAGACCCAGTACTTC
>TRBJ2-3|few|TRBV12-5|-
CASGGGRAIRDTQYF
TGTGCTAGTGGTGGGGGACGGGCTATAAGAGATACGCAGTATTTT
>TRBJ2-3|-|TRBV6-5|-
CASSYGDQRTDTQYF
TGTGCCAGCAGTTACGGTGATCAGCGCACAGATACGCAGTATTTT
>TRBJ2-2|-|TRBV15|TRBD1
CATSKTGGVTGELFF
TGTGCCACCAGCAAAACAGGGGGTGTTACCGGGGAGCTGTTTTTT
>TRBJ2-7|-|TRBV30|-
CAWSPSGAEQYF
TGTGCCTGGAGCCCCAGCGGCGCAGAGCAGTACTTC
>TRBJ1-1|-|TRBV20-1|-
CSASRTLNTEAFF
TGCAGTGCTAGCCGGACACTGAACACTGAAGCTTTCTTT
>TRBJ2-1|few|TRBV7-9|TRBD2
CASSSVAGLSYNEQFF
TGTGCCAGCAGCTCCGTAGCGGGACTGTCCTACAATGAGCAGTTCTTC
>TRBJ1-1|few|TRBV13|-
CASSLGRSTWNTEAFF
TGTGCCAGCAGTTTGGGCAGGTCGACTTGGAACACTGAAGCTTTCTTT
>TRBJ2-3|-|TRBV27|-
CASSLEKGTDTQYF
TGTGCCAGCAGTTTAGAGAAGGGCACAGATACGCAGTATTTT
>TRBJ1-2|few|TRBV15|TRBD1
CATTGTGARGYTF
TGTGCCACCACCGGTACAGGGGCACGCGGCTACACCTTC
>TRBJ1-5|-|TRBV12-3/TRBV12-4|-
CASSLRGTDQPQHF
TGTGCCAGCAGTTTACGGGGGACCGATCAGCCCCAGCATTTT